What follows describes a single T cell receptor beta chain. Its antigen is not identified. Libraries were prepared by immunoSEQ multiplex PCR; TCRdb keeps only in-frame clonotypes and omits some of them. The data show under 20,000 clones, approximately 97% seen once. These data are taken from a study of monozygotic twins with cystic fibrosis. Overall study results and limits: Median Simpson clonality of approximately 0.0091 suggested naive T cells predominated. Monozygotic CF twin pairs shared significantly more nucleotide-identical clonotypes than unrelated CF individuals did. Age, concordance and disease severity did not associate with shared CDR3 numbers. In 13 of 16 pairs, V gene usage was closest to the co-twin's.

The sequencing input was blood. The clonotype comes from a woman in her twenties or thirties with cystic fibrosis.

CDR3: CASSQDPRTALYGYTF. Here the CDR3 DNA reads TGCGCCAGCAGCCAAGATCCGCGGACAGCCCTATATGGCTACACCTTC. This chain joins TRBV4-3 and TRBJ1-2; maybe TRBD1 (6 bases). Trimming removed 0 bases at V and 5 bases at J, with 16 bases between. The germline V gene encodes CDR1 LGHNA and CDR2 YSLEER. CDR3 size: 16 residues.